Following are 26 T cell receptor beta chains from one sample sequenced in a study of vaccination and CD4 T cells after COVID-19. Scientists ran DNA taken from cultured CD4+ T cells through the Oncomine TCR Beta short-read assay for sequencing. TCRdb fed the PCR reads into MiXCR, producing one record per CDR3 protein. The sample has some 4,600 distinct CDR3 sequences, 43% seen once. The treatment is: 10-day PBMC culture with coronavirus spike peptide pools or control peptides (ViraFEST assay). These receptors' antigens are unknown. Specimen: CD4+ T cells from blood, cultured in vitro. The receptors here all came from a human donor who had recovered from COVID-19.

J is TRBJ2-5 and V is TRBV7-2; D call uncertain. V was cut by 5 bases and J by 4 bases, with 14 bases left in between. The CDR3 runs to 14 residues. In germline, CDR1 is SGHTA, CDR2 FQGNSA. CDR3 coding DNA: TGTGCCAGCAGCCCAACAGCCTCCGGAGAGACCCAGTACTTC. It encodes CASSPTASGETQYF.

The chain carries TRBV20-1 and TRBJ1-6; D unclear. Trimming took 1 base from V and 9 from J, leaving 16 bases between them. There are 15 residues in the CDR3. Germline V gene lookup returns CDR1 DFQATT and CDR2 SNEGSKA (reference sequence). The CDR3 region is CSARALGHRGSPLHF. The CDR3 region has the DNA TGCAGTGCTAGAGCTCTCGGCCACCGGGGTTCACCCCTCCACTTT.

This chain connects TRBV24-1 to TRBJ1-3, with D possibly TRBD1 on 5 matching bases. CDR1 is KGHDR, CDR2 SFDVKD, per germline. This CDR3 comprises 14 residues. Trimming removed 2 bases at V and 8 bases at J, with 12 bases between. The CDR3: CATSDSYGGDTIYF. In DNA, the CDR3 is TGTGCCACCAGTGATTCTTACGGAGGGGACACCATATATTTT.

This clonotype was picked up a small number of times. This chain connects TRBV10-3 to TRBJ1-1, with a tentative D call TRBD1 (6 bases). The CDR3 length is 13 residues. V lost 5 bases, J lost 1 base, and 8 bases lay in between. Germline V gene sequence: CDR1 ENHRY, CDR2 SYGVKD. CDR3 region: CAISLTGNTEAFF. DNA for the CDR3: TGTGCCATCAGTTTGACAGGGAACACTGAAGCTTTCTTT.

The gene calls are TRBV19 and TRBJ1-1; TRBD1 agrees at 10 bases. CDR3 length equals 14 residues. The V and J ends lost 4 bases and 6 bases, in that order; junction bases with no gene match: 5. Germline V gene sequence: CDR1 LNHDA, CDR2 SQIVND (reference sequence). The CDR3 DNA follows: TGTGCCAGTAGTAACCGGGACAGGGGACCTGAAGCTTTCTTT. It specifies CASSNRDRGPEAFF.

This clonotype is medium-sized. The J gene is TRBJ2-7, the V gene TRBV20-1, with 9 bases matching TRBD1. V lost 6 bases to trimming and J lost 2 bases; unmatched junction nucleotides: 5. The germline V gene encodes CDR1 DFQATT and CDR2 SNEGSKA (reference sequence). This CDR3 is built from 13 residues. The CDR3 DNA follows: TGCAGTGCCGAGGGGGACAGGGCCTACGAGCAGTACTTC. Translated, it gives CSAEGDRAYEQYF.

In DNA, the CDR3 is TGTGCCAGCAGCCCCCTACGGGAGTCAGAGACCCAGTACTTC. Amino acid sequence: CASSPLRESETQYF. The chain uses TRBV11-2 and TRBJ2-5, with D perhaps matching TRBD2 (6 bases). The germline V gene has CDR1 SGHAT and CDR2 FQNNGV. V lost 5 bases to trimming and J lost 4 bases, with 14 bases between them. This CDR3 is built from 14 residues.

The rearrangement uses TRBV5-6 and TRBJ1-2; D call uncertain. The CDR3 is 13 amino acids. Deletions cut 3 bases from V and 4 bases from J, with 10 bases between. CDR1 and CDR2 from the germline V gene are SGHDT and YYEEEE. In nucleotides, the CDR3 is TGTGCCAGCAGCTCCCGGGAAATCTATGGCTACACCTTC. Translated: CASSSREIYGYTF.

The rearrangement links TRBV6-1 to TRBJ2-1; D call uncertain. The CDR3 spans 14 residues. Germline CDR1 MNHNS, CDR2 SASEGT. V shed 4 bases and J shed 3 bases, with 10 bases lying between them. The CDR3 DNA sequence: TGTGCCAGCAGTGGTGGCTATGACTACAATGAGCAGTTCTTC. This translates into CASSGGYDYNEQFF.

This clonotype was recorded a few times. Written as DNA, the CDR3 is TGTGCCATCAGTGACTCTCTGGGACCTGTCCACTTT. Translated: CAISDSLGPVHF. This chain connects TRBV10-3 to TRBJ1-6; perhaps TRBD1 as D (5 bases). The CDR3 covers 12 residues. Germline lookup yields CDR1 ENHRY and CDR2 SYGVKD. V was clipped by 3 bases and J by 17 bases, with 14 bases between them.

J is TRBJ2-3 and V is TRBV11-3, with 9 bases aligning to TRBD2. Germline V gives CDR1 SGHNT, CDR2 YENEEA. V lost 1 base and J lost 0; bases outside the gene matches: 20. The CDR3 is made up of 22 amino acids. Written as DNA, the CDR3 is TGTGCCAGCAGCTTAGCCCGAATAGGATCTAGCGGGGACGAGGCTAGCACAGATACGCAGTATTTT. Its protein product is CASSLARIGSSGDEASTDTQYF.

The DNA for the CDR3 is TGTGCCATCTCTAATCAGGGACGAGGCTATGGCTACACCTTC. Translating it yields CAISNQGRGYGYTF. V gene TRBV10-3 combines with J gene TRBJ1-2; TRBD1 might be the D (5 bases). V lost 8 bases and J lost 4, with 17 bases in between. The CDR3 length is 14 residues. Germline V CDR1 and CDR2: ENHRY, SYGVKD.

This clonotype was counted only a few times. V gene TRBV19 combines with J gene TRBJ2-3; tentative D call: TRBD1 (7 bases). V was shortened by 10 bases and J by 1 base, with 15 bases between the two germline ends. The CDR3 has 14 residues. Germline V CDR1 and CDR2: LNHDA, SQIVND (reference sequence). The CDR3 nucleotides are TGTGCCACCCGAAGGAGGGGGCGCACAGATACGCAGTATTTT. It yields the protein CATRRRGRTDTQYF. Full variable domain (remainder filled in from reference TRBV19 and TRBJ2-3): DGGITQSPKYLFRKEGQNVTLSCEQNLNHDAMYWYRQDPGQGLRLIYYSQIVNDFQKGDIAEGYSVSREKKESFPLTVTSAQKNPTAFYLCATRRRGRTDTQYFGPGTRLTVL.

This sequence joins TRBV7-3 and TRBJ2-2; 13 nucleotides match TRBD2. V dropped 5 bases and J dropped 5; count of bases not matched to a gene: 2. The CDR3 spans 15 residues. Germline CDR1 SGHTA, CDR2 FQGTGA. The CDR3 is CASSRTSGRTGELFF. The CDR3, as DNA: TGTGCCAGCAGCCGGACTAGCGGGAGAACCGGGGAGCTGTTTTTT.

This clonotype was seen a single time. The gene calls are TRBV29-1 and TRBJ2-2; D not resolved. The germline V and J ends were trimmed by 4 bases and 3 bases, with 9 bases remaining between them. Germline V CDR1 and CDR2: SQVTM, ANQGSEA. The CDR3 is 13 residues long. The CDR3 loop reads CSVGEYDTGELFF. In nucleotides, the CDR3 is TGCAGCGTTGGAGAATACGACACCGGGGAGCTGTTTTTT.

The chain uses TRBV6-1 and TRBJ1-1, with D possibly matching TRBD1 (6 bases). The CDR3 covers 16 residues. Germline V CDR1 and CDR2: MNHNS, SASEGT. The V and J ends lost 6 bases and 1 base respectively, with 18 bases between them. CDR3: CASRPPRGGRNTEAFF. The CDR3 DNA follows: TGTGCCAGCAGGCCACCCAGGGGAGGAAGGAACACTGAAGCTTTCTTT.

The CDR3 loop reads CASSLGGTGNEQYF. The CDR3 nucleotides read TGTGCCAGCAGCTTAGGAGGGACAGGGAACGAGCAGTACTTC. This chain joins TRBV7-8 and TRBJ2-7; 9 nucleotides agree with TRBD1. The germline V gene has CDR1 SGHVS and CDR2 FQNEAQ. Germline trimming cut 1 base from V and 5 bases from J; bases unmatched to any gene: 3. This CDR3 has 14 residues.

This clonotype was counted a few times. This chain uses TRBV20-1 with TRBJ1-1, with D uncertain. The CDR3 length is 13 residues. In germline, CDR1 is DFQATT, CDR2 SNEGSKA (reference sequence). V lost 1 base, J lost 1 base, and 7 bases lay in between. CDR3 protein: CSARGFQNTEAFF. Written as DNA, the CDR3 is TGCAGTGCTAGAGGTTTTCAGAACACTGAAGCTTTCTTT.

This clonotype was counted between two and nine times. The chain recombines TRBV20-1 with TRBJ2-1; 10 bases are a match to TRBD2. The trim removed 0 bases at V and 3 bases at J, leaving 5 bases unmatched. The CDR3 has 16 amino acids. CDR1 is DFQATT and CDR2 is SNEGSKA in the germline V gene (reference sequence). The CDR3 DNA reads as TGCAGTGCTAGAGATCAGCTAGCGGGAGACTACAATGAGCAGTTCTTC. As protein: CSARDQLAGDYNEQFF.

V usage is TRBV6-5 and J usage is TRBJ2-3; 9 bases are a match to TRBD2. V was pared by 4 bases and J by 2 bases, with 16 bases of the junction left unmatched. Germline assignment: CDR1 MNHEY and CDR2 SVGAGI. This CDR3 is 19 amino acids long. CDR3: CASSFLGPRTSASTDTQYF. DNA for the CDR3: TGTGCCAGCAGTTTTCTCGGCCCGAGGACTAGCGCATCCACAGATACGCAGTATTTT.

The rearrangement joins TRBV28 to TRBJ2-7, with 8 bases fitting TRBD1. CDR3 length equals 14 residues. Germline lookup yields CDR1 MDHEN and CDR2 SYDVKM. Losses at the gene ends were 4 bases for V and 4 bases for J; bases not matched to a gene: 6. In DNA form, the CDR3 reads TGTGCCAGCAGTTCAGGGGGCTCGGGGTACGAGCAGTACTTC. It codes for CASSSGGSGYEQYF.

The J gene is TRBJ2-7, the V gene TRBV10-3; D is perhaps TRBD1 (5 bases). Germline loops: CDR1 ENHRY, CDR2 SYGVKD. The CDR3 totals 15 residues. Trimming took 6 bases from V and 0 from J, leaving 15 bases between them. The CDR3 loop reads CAIRASPDNSYEQYF. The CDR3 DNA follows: TGTGCCATCAGGGCGTCCCCGGACAACTCCTACGAGCAGTACTTC.

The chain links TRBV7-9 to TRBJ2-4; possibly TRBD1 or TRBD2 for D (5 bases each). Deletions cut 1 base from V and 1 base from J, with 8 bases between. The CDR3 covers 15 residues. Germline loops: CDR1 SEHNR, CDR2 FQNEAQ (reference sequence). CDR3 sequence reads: CASSLVGDAKNIQYF. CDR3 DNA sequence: TGTGCCAGCAGCTTAGTGGGGGATGCCAAAAACATTCAGTACTTC.

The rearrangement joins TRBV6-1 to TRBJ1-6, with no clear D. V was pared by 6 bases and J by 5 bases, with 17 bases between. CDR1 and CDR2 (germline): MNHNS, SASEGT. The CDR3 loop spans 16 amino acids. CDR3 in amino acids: CASSPHGYFDNSPLHF. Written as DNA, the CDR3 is TGTGCCAGCAGCCCACACGGTTACTTTGATAATTCACCCCTCCACTTT.

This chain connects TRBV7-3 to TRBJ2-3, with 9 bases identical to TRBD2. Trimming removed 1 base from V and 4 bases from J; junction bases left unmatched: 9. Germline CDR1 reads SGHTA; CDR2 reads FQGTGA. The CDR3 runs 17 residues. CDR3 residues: CASSLRTIAGEADTQYF. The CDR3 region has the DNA TGTGCCAGCAGCTTAAGAACAATAGCGGGGGAGGCAGATACGCAGTATTTT.

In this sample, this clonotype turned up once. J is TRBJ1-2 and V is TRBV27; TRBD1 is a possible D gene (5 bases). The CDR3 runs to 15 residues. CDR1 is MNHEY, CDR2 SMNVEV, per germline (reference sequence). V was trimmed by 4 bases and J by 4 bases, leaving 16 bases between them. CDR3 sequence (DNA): TGTGCCAGCAGTTCCGACGTACGAGGGGCCTATGGCTACACCTTC. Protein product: CASSSDVRGAYGYTF.